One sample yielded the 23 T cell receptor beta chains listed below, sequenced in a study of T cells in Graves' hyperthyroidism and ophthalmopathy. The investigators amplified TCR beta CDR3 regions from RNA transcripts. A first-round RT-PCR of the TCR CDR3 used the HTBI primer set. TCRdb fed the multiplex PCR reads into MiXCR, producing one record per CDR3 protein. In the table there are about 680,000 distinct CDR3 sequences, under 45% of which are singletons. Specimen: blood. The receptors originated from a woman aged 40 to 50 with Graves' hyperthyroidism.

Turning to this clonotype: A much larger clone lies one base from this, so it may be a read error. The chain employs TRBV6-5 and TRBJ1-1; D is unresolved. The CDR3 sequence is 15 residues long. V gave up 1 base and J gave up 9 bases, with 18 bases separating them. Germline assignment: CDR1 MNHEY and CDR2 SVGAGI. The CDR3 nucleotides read TGTGCCAGCAGTTACTTCCGGGGAACGGACGCTAAAGCTTTCTTT. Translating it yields CASSYFRGTDAKAFF.

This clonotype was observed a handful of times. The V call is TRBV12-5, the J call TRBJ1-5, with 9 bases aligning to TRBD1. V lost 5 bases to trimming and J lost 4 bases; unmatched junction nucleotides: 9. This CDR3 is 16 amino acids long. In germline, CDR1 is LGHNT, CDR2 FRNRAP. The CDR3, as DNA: TGTGCTAGTGGTCCTGGGACAGGGAACCCTAATCAGCCCCAGCATTTT. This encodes CASGPGTGNPNQPQHF.

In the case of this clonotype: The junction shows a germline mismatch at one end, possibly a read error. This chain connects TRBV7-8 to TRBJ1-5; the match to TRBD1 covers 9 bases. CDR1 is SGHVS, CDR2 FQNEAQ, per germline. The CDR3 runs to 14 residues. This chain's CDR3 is CASSFWSGQGPEHF. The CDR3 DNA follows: TGTGCCAGCAGCTTTTGGTCCGGACAGGGGCCCGAGCATTTT.

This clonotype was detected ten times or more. The CDR3 bases are TGTGCCAGCAGTTTTAACGGTGGTGACACTGAAGCTTTCTTT. Amino acid sequence: CASSFNGGDTEAFF. The rearrangement links TRBV25-1 to TRBJ1-1; D not resolved. Germline loops: CDR1 MGHDK, CDR2 SYGVNS. V lost 5 bases and J 3 bases, leaving 13 bases between the germline ends. The CDR3 is 14 amino acids.

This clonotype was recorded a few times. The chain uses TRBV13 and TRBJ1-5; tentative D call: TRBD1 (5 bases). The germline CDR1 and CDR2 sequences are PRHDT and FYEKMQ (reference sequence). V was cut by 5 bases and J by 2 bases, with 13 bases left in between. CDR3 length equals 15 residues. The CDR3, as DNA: TGTGCCAGCAGCCTGGGATTGGGGGGCAATCAGCCCCAGCATTTT. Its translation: CASSLGLGGNQPQHF.

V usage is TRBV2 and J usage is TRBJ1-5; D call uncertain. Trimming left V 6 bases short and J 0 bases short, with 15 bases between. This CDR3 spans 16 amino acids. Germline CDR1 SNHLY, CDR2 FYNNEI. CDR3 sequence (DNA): TGTGCCAGCAGGTCTCCAAGAAGTCCTAGCAATCAGCCCCAGCATTTT. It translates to CASRSPRSPSNQPQHF.

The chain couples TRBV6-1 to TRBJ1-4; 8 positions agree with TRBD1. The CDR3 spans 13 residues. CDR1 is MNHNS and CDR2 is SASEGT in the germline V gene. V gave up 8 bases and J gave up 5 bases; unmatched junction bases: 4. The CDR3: CASHRDRNEKLFF. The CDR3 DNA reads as TGTGCCAGCCACCGGGACAGGAATGAAAAACTGTTTTTT.

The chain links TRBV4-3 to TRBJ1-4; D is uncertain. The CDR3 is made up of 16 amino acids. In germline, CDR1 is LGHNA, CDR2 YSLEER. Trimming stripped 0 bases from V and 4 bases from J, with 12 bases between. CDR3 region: CASSQDGSLVNEKLFF. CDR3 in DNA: TGCGCCAGCAGCCAAGATGGCAGTTTGGTTAATGAAAAACTGTTTTTT.

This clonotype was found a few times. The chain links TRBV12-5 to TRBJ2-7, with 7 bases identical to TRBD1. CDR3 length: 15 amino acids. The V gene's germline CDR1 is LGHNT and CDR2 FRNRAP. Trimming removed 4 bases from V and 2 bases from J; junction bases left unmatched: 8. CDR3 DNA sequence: TGTGCTAGTGGTTCCTCCGGGACAGTTACCTACGAGCAGTACTTC. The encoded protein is CASGSSGTVTYEQYF.

The CDR3 nucleotides are TGTGCCAGCACGAACCCGGGACAGGGCTCCGGAGTTCAGACCCAGTACTTC. Its protein product is CASTNPGQGSGVQTQYF. The gene calls are TRBV25-1 and TRBJ2-5; 9 positions match TRBD1. From germline, CDR1 is MGHDK and CDR2 SYGVNS. Trimming at V came to 7 bases and at J to 6 bases, leaving 18 bases not matched to a gene. This CDR3 has 17 residues.

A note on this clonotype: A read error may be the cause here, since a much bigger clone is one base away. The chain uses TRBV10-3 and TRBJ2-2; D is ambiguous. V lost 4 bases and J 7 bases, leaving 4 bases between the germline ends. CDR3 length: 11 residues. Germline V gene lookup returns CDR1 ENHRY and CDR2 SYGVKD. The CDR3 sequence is CAISGDGELFF. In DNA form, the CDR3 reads TGTGCCATCAGTGGGGACGGGGAGCTGTTTTTT.

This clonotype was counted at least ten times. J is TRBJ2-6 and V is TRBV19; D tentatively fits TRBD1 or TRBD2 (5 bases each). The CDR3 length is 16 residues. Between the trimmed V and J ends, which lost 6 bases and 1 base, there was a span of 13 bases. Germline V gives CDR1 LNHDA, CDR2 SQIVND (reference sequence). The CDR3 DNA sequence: TGTGCCAGTAGGATGACAGAGGGATCTGGGGCCAACGTCCTGACTTTC. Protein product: CASRMTEGSGANVLTF.

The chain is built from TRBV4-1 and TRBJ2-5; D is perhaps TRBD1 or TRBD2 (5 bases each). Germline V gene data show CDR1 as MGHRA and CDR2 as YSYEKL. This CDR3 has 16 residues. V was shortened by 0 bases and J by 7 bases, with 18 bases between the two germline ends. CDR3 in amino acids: CASSQETTALRGTQYF. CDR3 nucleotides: TGCGCCAGCAGCCAAGAAACGACAGCGCTTCGGGGGACCCAGTACTTC.

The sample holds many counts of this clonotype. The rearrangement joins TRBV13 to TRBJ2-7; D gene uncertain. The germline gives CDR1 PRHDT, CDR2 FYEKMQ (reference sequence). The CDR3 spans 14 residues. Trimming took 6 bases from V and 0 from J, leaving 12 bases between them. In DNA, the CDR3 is TGTGCCAGCAGTTTCCGAATGAGCTCCTACGAGCAGTACTTC. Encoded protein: CASSFRMSSYEQYF.

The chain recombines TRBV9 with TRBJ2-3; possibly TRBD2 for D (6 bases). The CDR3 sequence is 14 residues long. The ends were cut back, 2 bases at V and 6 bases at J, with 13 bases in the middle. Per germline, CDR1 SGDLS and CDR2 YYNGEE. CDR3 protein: CASSVMSGGDTQYF. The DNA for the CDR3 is TGTGCCAGCAGCGTTATGAGCGGAGGGGATACGCAGTATTTT.

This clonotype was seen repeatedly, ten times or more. In DNA, the CDR3 is TGCAGCGTTGAAGATCAAGGGGGAGGCTCTCATGGCTACACCTTC. It is translated as CSVEDQGGGSHGYTF. The chain is built from TRBV29-1 and TRBJ1-2, with a possible D match to TRBD1 (6 bases). The CDR3 consists of 15 residues. V gave up 0 bases and J gave up 6 bases, with 17 bases separating them. Looked up from germline, CDR1 is SQVTM and CDR2 is ANQGSEA.

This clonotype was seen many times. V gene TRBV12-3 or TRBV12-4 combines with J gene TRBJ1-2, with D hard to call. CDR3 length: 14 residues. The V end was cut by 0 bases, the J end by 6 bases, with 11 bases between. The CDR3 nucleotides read TGTGCCAGCAGTTTAGCGCGAAGGGTGGATGGCTACACCTTC. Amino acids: CASSLARRVDGYTF.

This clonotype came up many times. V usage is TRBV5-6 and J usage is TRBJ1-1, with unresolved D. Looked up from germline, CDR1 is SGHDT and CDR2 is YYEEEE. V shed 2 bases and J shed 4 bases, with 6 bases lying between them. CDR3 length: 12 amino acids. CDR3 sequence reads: CASSFRVTEAFF. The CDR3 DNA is TGTGCCAGCAGCTTTAGGGTCACTGAAGCTTTCTTT.

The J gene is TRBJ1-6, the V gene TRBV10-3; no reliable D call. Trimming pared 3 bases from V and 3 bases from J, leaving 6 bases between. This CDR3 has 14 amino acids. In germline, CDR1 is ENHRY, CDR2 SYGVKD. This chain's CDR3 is CAISEGGYNSPLHF. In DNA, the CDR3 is TGTGCCATCAGTGAAGGAGGCTATAATTCACCCCTCCACTTT.

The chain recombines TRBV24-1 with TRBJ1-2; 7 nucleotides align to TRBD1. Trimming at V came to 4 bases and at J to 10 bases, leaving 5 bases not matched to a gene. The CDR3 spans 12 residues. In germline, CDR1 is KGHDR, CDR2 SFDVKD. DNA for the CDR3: TGTGCCACCAGTGAGACAGGGCGAGACTACACCTTC. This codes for CATSETGRDYTF.

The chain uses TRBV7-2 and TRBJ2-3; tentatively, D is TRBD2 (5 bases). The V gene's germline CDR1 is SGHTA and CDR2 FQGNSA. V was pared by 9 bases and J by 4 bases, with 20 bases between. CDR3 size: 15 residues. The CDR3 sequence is CASSPEERPADTQYF. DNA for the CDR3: TGTGCCAGTAGCCCCGAGGAGCGGCCAGCAGATACGCAGTATTTT.

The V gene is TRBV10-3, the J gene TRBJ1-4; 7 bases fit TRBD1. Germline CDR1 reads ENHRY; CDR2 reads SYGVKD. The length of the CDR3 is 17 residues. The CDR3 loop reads CTSSYGDRPSTNEKLFF. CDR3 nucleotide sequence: TGTACCAGCAGTTACGGGGACAGACCCTCAACTAATGAAAAACTGTTTTTT.

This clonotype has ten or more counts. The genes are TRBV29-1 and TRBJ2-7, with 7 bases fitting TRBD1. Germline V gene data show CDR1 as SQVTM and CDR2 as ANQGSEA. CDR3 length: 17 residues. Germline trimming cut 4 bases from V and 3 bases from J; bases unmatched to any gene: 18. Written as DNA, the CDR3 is TGCAGCGTTGGGGCCCTCCCGGGACAGCCTCGTGGCTACGAGCAGTACTTC. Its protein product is CSVGALPGQPRGYEQYF.